This TCR beta chain is from a study of blood T cell repertoires in COVID-19. Study background: Sites across the United States, Italy and Spain contributed samples from acute and convalescent COVID-19.

Germline CDR1 LNHDA, CDR2 SQIVND (reference sequence). Trimming took off 5 bases at V and 5 bases at J, with 24 bases between the two ends. This CDR3 region has 17 residues. Membership in each cohort depended on participant-reported clinical history. Contact with a PCR-confirmed or clinician-diagnosed COVID-19 case occurred within 2 weeks of entry. In the original workflow: Reference gene primer amplification gave nucleated cell count estimates. Produced via immunoSEQ multiplex PCR; TCRdb's table is partial and in-frame only. For V, J and clone size, that table is used; D and trimming come from the DNA. The sample lists 350,000 or so clones, 88% occurring once.

The sequenced sample consisted of PBMCs or T cells enriched from blood (not recorded which). The receptor's source is a woman aged 30 to 39 who had been exposed to COVID-19. The chain is built from TRBV19 and TRBJ2-5; weak D call: TRBD1 (8 bases). As DNA, the CDR3 is TGTGCCAGTAGTGTGGGACAGGCTGGACTAGAGGGTGAGACCCAGTACTTC. Translation gives CASSVGQAGLEGETQYF.